This entry is about one TCR beta chain. Its antigen is unknown. Healthy bone marrow donors made up the donor group. Primers for the PCR totalled 60 Vbeta and 13 Jbeta. TCRdb keeps only in-frame clones here, not all; method: immunoSEQ multiplex PCR. The table lists over 100,000 clones, approximately 81% of them singletons, with around 3% in the top ten. The CDR3 consists of 11 residues. V was clipped by 0 bases and J by 9 bases, with 4 bases between them. Germline values: CDR1 MNHEY, CDR2 SVGAGI. The sample comes from a study of cytomegalovirus exposure and HLA in healthy donors. Study-wide results and caveats: In a later analysis, an Asian-associated ancestry cluster reportedly showed fewer N-insertions than the 666-donor mean.

The source is a woman aged 18-29 years in good health and CMV-seropositive. This sequence joins TRBV6-5 and TRBJ2-3; D gene ambiguous. Sequencing input: PBMCs. CDR3 in DNA: TGTGCCAGCAGTTACTCTGGCACGCAGTATTTT. Translated: CASSYSGTQYF.